Listed below are T cell receptor beta chains from one sample, sequenced in a study of shared clonotypes between healthy human individuals. Profiling relied on immunoSEQ multiplex PCR, and the TCRdb table lists in-frame clones only, not all of them. The sample records about a million clones, roughly 80% being singletons. The sequenced sample consisted of memory CD4+ T cells from PBMCs. The receptors shown here come from a man between 18 and 29 years old in good health. Some clones in this sample may be carry-over from other donors' samples. CDR3s include the opening cysteine and the closing phenylalanine or tryptophan. Each record gives: D gene, clone size, V gene, J gene, CDR3 DNA, CDR3 protein. The D gene is left open where the match is weak. Where a row states a size, it is once, few, many or the class of an expanded clone; other rows omit it.

D: .; size: few; V: TRBV7-3; J: TRBJ2-5; DNA: TGTGCCAGCAGCCTCGGTCGACGTGGCGAGACCCAGTACTTC; CDR3: CASSLGRRGETQYF
D: TRBD2; size: .; V: TRBV6-6; J: TRBJ2-1; DNA: TGTGCCAGCATCCTCGGACTAGGGAATGAGCAGTTCTTC; CDR3: CASILGLGNEQFF
D: TRBD2; size: .; V: TRBV5-7; J: TRBJ2-2; DNA: TGTGCCAGCAGCTGGGGACTAGAAAGCGGGGAGCTGTTTTTT; CDR3: CASSWGLESGELFF
D: .; size: .; V: TRBV7-9; J: TRBJ2-7; DNA: TGTGCCAGCAGCTCTCTAGGAACCTACGAGCAGTACTTC; CDR3: CASSSLGTYEQYF
D: TRBD1; size: .; V: TRBV28; J: TRBJ1-1; DNA: TGTGCCAGCCCGAGGGAGGGACAGATGAACACTGAAGCTTTCTTT; CDR3: CASPREGQMNTEAFF
D: .; size: .; V: TRBV5-1; J: TRBJ1-2; DNA: TGCGCCAGCAGCTTGTCGCAGGGGATCTATGGCTACACCTTC; CDR3: CASSLSQGIYGYTF
D: .; size: .; V: TRBV5-1; J: TRBJ2-7; DNA: TGCGCCAGCAGCCCTTCGCTAGCCCAAAGCTCCTACGAGCAGTACTTC; CDR3: CASSPSLAQSSYEQYF
D: .; size: .; V: TRBV27; J: TRBJ2-2; DNA: TGTGCCAGCAGGGAGGCAGGGGCGAACACCGGGGAGCTGTTTTTT; CDR3: CASREAGANTGELFF
D: TRBD1; size: .; V: TRBV6-5; J: TRBJ1-4; DNA: TGTGCCAGCAGTTCTGCCGGGACAGGGGTTGAAAAACTGTTTTTT; CDR3: CASSSAGTGVEKLFF
D: .; size: .; V: TRBV6-5; J: TRBJ2-6; DNA: TGTGCCAGCACCTCTGGGGCCAACGTCCTGACTTTC; CDR3: CASTSGANVLTF
D: TRBD2; size: .; V: TRBV5-1; J: TRBJ2-3; DNA: TGCGCCAGCAGCTTCAGACTAGCGGTTAGCACAGATACGCAGTATTTT; CDR3: CASSFRLAVSTDTQYF
D: .; size: .; V: TRBV18; J: TRBJ1-5; DNA: TGTGCCAGCTCACCAGTAGGTGTTGATCAGCCCCAGCATTTT; CDR3: CASSPVGVDQPQHF
D: .; size: .; V: TRBV30; J: TRBJ1-2; DNA: TGTGCCTGGAGTGAATATAAGGGACGGAGTTTAGAGGGCTACACCTTC; CDR3: CAWSEYKGRSLEGYTF
D: .; size: .; V: TRBV7-9; J: TRBJ1-2; DNA: TGTGTCAGCAGCCCGACAGAATGGGACAAAATTTACTATGGCTACACCTTC; CDR3: CVSSPTEWDKIYYGYTF